These 24 T cell receptor beta chains were all obtained from the same sample, sequenced in a study of CD8+CD57+ T cells in acquired aplastic anemia. An expansion of CD8+CD57+ cells by flow cytometry had been shown in patients chosen for sequencing. Profiling of TCR beta VDJ combinations and CDR3 sequences used genomic DNA as template. TCRdb reanalysed the reads using MiXCR and keeps one entry per CDR3 protein. The table records roughly 150,000 distinct CDR3 sequences, around 48% of them present only once. The sequenced sample was sorted CD4+, CD8+, or CD8+CD57+ T cells (not recorded which) from PBMCs. Source of these receptors: a human donor with aplastic anemia.

This rearrangement joins TRBV5-1 to TRBJ2-1; TRBD1 agrees at 11 bases. Germline CDR1 SGHRS, CDR2 YFSETQ. Unmatched junction bases numbered 8, after V lost 6 bases and J lost 6 bases. The CDR3 covers 15 residues. Written as DNA, the CDR3 is TGCGCCAGCACCCCGGGACAGGGGGATGGCAATGAGCAGTTCTTC. Its translation is CASTPGQGDGNEQFF. The whole variable domain, filled in from reference TRBV5-1 and TRBJ2-1, reads KAGVTQTPRYLIKTRGQQVTLSCSPISGHRSVSWYQQTPGQGLQFLFEYFSETQRNKGNFPGRFSGRQFSNSRSEMNVSTLELGDSALYLCASTPGQGDGNEQFFGPGTRLTVL.

This clonotype has a handful of counts. The rearrangement uses TRBV4-2 and TRBJ2-5; tentative D call: TRBD1 (6 bases). The CDR3 contains 14 residues. CDR1 is LGHNA and CDR2 is YNFKEQ in the germline V gene. The V gene lost 4 bases and the J gene lost 0 bases, with 9 bases spanning the gap. The CDR3 coding sequence is TGTGCCAGCAGCCCCGGACAGCACCAAGAGACCCAGTACTTC. Protein product: CASSPGQHQETQYF.

Remarks on this clonotype: The junction shows a germline mismatch at one end, possibly a read error. This chain uses TRBV5-4 with TRBJ1-1, with D possibly TRBD1 on 5 matching bases. Germline V gene sequence: CDR1 SGHNT, CDR2 YYREEE (reference sequence). The CDR3 length is 15 residues. The CDR3: CASSPLGGLNTEALF. The CDR3 DNA reads TGTGCCAGCAGCCCTCTGGGGGGTTTGAACACTGAAGCTCTCTTT.

V is TRBV7-6 and J is TRBJ1-6; no definite D call. V lost 0 bases and J 10 bases, leaving 16 bases between the germline ends. In germline, CDR1 is SGHVS, CDR2 FNYEAQ. The CDR3 totals 16 residues. The chain's CDR3 is CASSLAPGARSSPLHF. The CDR3 coding sequence is TGTGCCAGCAGCTTAGCGCCAGGCGCTCGCAGCTCACCCCTCCACTTT. The entire variable domain, with the rest obtained from reference TRBV7-6 and TRBJ1-6, is as follows: GAGVSQSPRYKVTKRGQDVALRCDPISGHVSLYWYRQALGQGPEFLTYFNYEAQQDKSGLPNDRFSAERPEGSISTLTIQRTEQRDSAMYRCASSLAPGARSSPLHFGNGTRLTVT.

V is TRBV29-1 and J is TRBJ1-4, with D unresolved. Germline V gene lookup returns CDR1 SQVTM and CDR2 ANQGSEA. Deletions cut 4 bases from V and 6 bases from J, with 9 bases between. The length of the CDR3 is 12 residues. The CDR3 nucleotides read TGCAGCGTTGGGGAACTAGATGAAAAACTGTTTTTT. This gives the protein CSVGELDEKLFF.

This clonotype was recorded only once. A read error is likely, as this CDR3 ends without the conserved phenylalanine or tryptophan. This chain uses TRBV2 with TRBJ2-6, with D unclear. The CDR3 length is 14 residues. Trimming pared 8 bases from V and 0 bases from J, leaving 8 bases between. The germline CDR1 and CDR2 sequences are SNHLY and FYNNEI. The CDR3 is CASREISGANVLTL. For the CDR3, the DNA is TGTGCCAGCCGAGAGATCTCTGGGGCCAACGTCCTGACTCTC.

The V gene is TRBV5-1, the J gene TRBJ2-3; a weak D match, TRBD2 (6 bases). The V and J ends lost 3 bases and 2 bases respectively, with 16 bases between them. The germline gives CDR1 SGHRS, CDR2 YFSETQ. The CDR3 extends over 16 amino acids. CDR3 protein: CASSSGLVGATDTQYF. The CDR3 DNA reads as TGCGCCAGCAGCTCGGGACTGGTAGGGGCCACAGATACGCAGTATTTT.

The genes are TRBV20-1 and TRBJ2-1, with D maybe TRBD2 (5 bases). V lost 0 bases, J lost 3 bases, and 12 bases lay in between. The CDR3 runs to 15 residues. Germline lookup yields CDR1 DFQATT and CDR2 SNEGSKA (reference sequence). CDR3: CSARDRGKDYNEQFF. DNA for the CDR3: TGCAGTGCTAGAGATAGAGGGAAGGACTACAATGAGCAGTTCTTC.

The chain combines TRBV12-3 or TRBV12-4 with TRBJ1-6; TRBD1 aligns across 8 bases. J was trimmed by 9 bases and V by 6 bases; bases with no gene match: 10. The CDR3 sequence is 15 residues long. CDR3 amino acids: CASSTGTGGPSPLHF. The CDR3 region has the DNA TGTGCCAGCAGCACCGGGACAGGCGGCCCTTCACCCCTCCACTTT.

V gene TRBV2 combines with J gene TRBJ2-3, with 11 bases aligning to TRBD2. This CDR3 comprises 18 residues. Germline V gives CDR1 SNHLY, CDR2 FYNNEI. Trimming took 4 bases from V and 4 from J; bases not matched to a gene: 13. CDR3 DNA sequence: TGTGCCAGCAGTGCTCGGTTGGCTAGCGGGAGGATTGCAGATACGCAGTATTTT. Its translation: CASSARLASGRIADTQYF.

Notes on this clonotype: A much larger clone differs by one base, so this may be a read error. The chain couples TRBV11-1 to TRBJ2-1; D gene unclear. Deletions cut 5 bases from V and 6 bases from J, with 14 bases between. The germline V gene has CDR1 SGHAT and CDR2 FQDESV (reference sequence). This CDR3 region has 14 residues. The DNA for the CDR3 is TGTGCCAGCAGCCTCCTCTCGATCATCAATGAGCAGTTCTTC. This encodes CASSLLSIINEQFF.

The chain employs TRBV5-1 and TRBJ1-6; D not certain. Germline values: CDR1 SGHRS, CDR2 YFSETQ. V lost 2 bases and J lost 9, with 9 bases in between. This CDR3 comprises 13 residues. The CDR3 DNA follows: TGCGCCAGCAGCTTCCAGGTGGGTTCACCCCTCCACTTT. Translating it yields CASSFQVGSPLHF.

This clonotype was detected many times. The CDR3 here is CATSLIGGNQPQHF. DNA for the CDR3: TGTGCCACCAGCCTTATCGGGGGGAATCAGCCCCAGCATTTT. J is TRBJ1-5 and V is TRBV15, with a tentative D call TRBD1 (5 bases). Trimming took 5 bases from V and 4 from J, leaving 12 bases between them. The germline gives CDR1 LNHNV, CDR2 YYDKDF (reference sequence). CDR3 size: 14 residues.

The chain uses TRBV4-1 and TRBJ1-2, with D perhaps matching TRBD1 (6 bases). The CDR3 covers 15 residues. Germline lookup yields CDR1 MGHRA and CDR2 YSYEKL. Trimming cost V 4 bases and J 2 bases, with 14 bases left between them. The CDR3 sequence is CASSPRQVGNYGYTF. CDR3 coding DNA: TGCGCCAGCAGCCCCAGACAGGTCGGAAACTATGGCTACACCTTC.

The sample holds many counts of this clonotype. The chain employs TRBV11-1 and TRBJ2-7, with a weak D call TRBD1 (7 bases). V gave up 5 bases and J gave up 6 bases, with 14 bases separating them. This CDR3 comprises 13 residues. Germline CDR1 SGHAT, CDR2 FQDESV (reference sequence). CDR3 sequence: CASSQQGGSEQYF. The CDR3 nucleotides read TGTGCCAGCAGCCAGCAGGGGGGAAGCGAGCAGTACTTC.

Turning to this clonotype: A clone one base away is much larger, so this may be a read error. The chain links TRBV5-4 to TRBJ2-7, with D tentatively TRBD1 or TRBD2 (5 bases each). The CDR3 sequence is 13 residues long. Germline V gives CDR1 SGHNT, CDR2 YYREEE (reference sequence). CDR3 protein: CVSRYRGSSEQYF. The DNA of the CDR3 is TGTGTCAGCAGGTACCGGGGCAGCTCCGAGCAGTACTTC.

The rearrangement links TRBV15 to TRBJ1-4; 7 nucleotides line up with TRBD1. The trim removed 3 bases at V and 0 bases at J, leaving 1 base unmatched. CDR3 length: 15 amino acids. Per the germline V gene, CDR1 is LNHNV and CDR2 is YYDKDF (reference sequence). The CDR3 coding sequence is TGTGCCACCAGCAGTAGGGGGCCAACTAATGAAAAACTGTTTTTT. Translated: CATSSRGPTNEKLFF.

The chain uses TRBV6-5 and TRBJ2-7, with D tentatively TRBD1 (5 bases). V shed 2 bases and J shed 5 bases, with 7 bases lying between them. This CDR3 is 12 amino acids long. The germline V gene encodes CDR1 MNHEY and CDR2 SVGAGI. In DNA, the CDR3 is TGTGCCAGCAGTTACGCAGGGAACGAGCAGTACTTC. Its translation: CASSYAGNEQYF.

This clonotype has a count of ten or more. The rearrangement joins TRBV7-9 to TRBJ1-1; D gene unclear. The length of the CDR3 is 17 residues. Per the germline V gene, CDR1 is SEHNR and CDR2 is FQNEAQ (reference sequence). V gave up 5 bases and J gave up 0 bases, with 19 bases separating them. In DNA form, the CDR3 reads TGTGCCAGCAGCCGACTAGGAATGGGTCTCATGAACACTGAAGCTTTCTTT. The encoded protein is CASSRLGMGLMNTEAFF.

This clonotype was seen ten or more times. The gene calls are TRBV5-4 and TRBJ2-6; D unclear. The CDR3 totals 13 residues. CDR1 and CDR2 from the germline V gene are SGHNT and YYREEE (reference sequence). The ends were cut back, 6 bases at V and 4 bases at J, with 8 bases in the middle. CDR3 nucleotide sequence: TGTGCCAGCATAGATCCCGGGGCCAACGTCCTGACTTTC. It translates to CASIDPGANVLTF.

J is TRBJ2-5 and V is TRBV20-1; maybe TRBD1 (7 bases). CDR1 and CDR2 from the germline V gene are DFQATT and SNEGSKA (reference sequence). The CDR3 sequence is 14 residues long. Trimming removed 7 bases at V and 2 bases at J, with 17 bases between. CDR3 bases: TGCAGTGACCAGGGGGGACAAGCTCAAGAGACCCAGTACTTC. Translated, it gives CSDQGGQAQETQYF.

As regards this clonotype: A read error is possible here, since a much larger clone lies one base away. V is TRBV12-3 or TRBV12-4 and J is TRBJ2-1; D possibly corresponds to TRBD2 (6 bases). The CDR3 covers 15 residues. The CDR3 region is CASSNSGKSYSEQFF. The CDR3 DNA reads TGTGCCAGCAGTAATAGCGGAAAGTCCTACAGTGAGCAGTTCTTC.

Regarding this clonotype: A read error may be the cause here, since a much bigger clone is one base away. V and J are TRBV10-3 and TRBJ2-7, with D unresolved. V was pared by 0 bases and J by 5 bases, with 14 bases between. Germline V gene lookup returns CDR1 ENHRY and CDR2 SYGVKD. CDR3 size: 15 residues. The CDR3 DNA follows: TGTGCCATCAGTGAGTCGTCTGTTACTTCCCACGAGCAGTACGTC. As protein: CAISESSVTSHEQYV.

In this sample, this clonotype turned up once. A read error may account for a junction end that differs from germline. This chain joins TRBV10-3 and TRBJ1-6; no clear D gene. CDR3 length equals 9 residues. Germline CDR1 reads ENHRY; CDR2 reads SYGVKD. The CDR3 DNA follows: TGTGCCAGCAGTTACCCCGTCCACTTT. It is translated as CASSYPVHF.